A single sample is the source of the 7 T cell receptor beta chains below, sequenced in a study of Tregs in tolerant kidney transplant recipients. Mixed chimerism was transient after nonmyeloablative marrow transplants from related graft donors. TCRdb keeps only in-frame clones here, not all; method: immunoSEQ multiplex PCR. In all, the sample yields roughly 5,300 clones. The sample consisted of CD4+ T cells from blood (PBMCs), taken roughly 14 months after the transplant. Receptors were obtained from a human patient who received a combined kidney and bone marrow transplant. T cells may partly derive from the graft donor.

Concerning this clone: The read ends 3 residues shy of where the CDR3 ends; the end is completed using the germline J gene. The rearrangement joins TRBV20-1 to TRBJ1-6; D perhaps matches TRBD1 (6 bases). Per the germline V gene, CDR1 is DFQATT and CDR2 is SNEGSKA (reference sequence). Between the trimmed V and J ends, which lost 5 bases and 10 bases, there was a span of 18 bases. This CDR3 has 14 residues. CDR3 in amino acids: CSAEGRGQDSPLHF. Partial CDR3 DNA: TGCAGTGCTGAAGGGCGGGGGCAAGACTCACCC.

The part of the CDR3 DNA that was read is TGTGCCAGCATGGGCAGGGGAGGAACTGAA. Its protein is CASMGRGGTE. The CDR3 as a whole reads CASMGRGGTEAFF. This chain uses TRBV7-9 with TRBJ1-1, with D perhaps matching TRBD1 (6 bases). The read terminates 3 residues ahead of where the CDR3 ends, so the germline J gene completes it. Trimming took 7 bases from V and 5 from J, leaving 14 bases between them. CDR3 length equals 13 residues. Germline lookup yields CDR1 SEHNR and CDR2 FQNEAQ (reference sequence).

The part of the CDR3 DNA that was read is TGTGCCAGCAGAACCGGGACAGGGTCATCCGAG. Translated, it gives CASRTGTGSSE. The complete CDR3 protein is CASRTGTGSSEQYF. The chain couples TRBV11-2 to TRBJ2-7; 9 bases match TRBD1. The read gets to within 3 residues of the CDR3 end, and the germline J gene fills in the rest. CDR3 length equals 14 residues. Looked up from germline, CDR1 is SGHAT and CDR2 is FQNNGV. Unmatched junction bases numbered 9, after V lost 6 bases and J lost 6 bases.

A note on this clone: The read is 3 residues too short to cover the CDR3 end, so that end is filled in from the germline J gene. The chain recombines TRBV28 with TRBJ1-5, with D possibly being TRBD1 (6 bases). The CDR3 sequence is 12 residues long. V lost 5 bases, J lost 7 bases, and 9 bases lay in between. Germline assignment: CDR1 MDHEN and CDR2 SYDVKM. CDR3 sequence: CASSPTGQPQHF. The CDR3 bases that were read are TGTGCCAGCAGTCCCACAGGGCAGCCC. The entire variable domain, with the rest obtained from reference TRBV28 and TRBJ1-5, is as follows: DVKVTQSSRYLVKRTGEKVFLECVQDMDHENMFWYRQDPGLGLRLIYFSYDVKMKEKGDIPEGYSVSREKKERFSLILESASTNQTSMYLCASSPTGQPQHFGDGTRLSIL.

A remark on this clone: The CDR3 end is not reached by the read, which stops 3 residues before it; the germline J gene fills it in. V usage is TRBV5-6 and J usage is TRBJ1-1; D possibly corresponds to TRBD1 (5 bases). V lost 0 bases to trimming and J lost 4 bases, with 7 bases between them. The CDR3 has 13 residues. The germline V gene has CDR1 SGHDT and CDR2 YYEEEE. CDR3 bases read: TGTGCCAGCAGCTTGGTCCAGGGCACTGAA. Translated: CASSLVQGTE. The whole CDR3 is CASSLVQGTEAFF.

According to its frequency, this clone is medium-sized. The read stops 3 residues short of the end of the CDR3; the missing end is completed from the germline J gene. The chain is built from TRBV7-2 and TRBJ2-2; D might be TRBD2 (6 bases). The V and J ends lost 6 bases and 6 bases respectively, with 17 bases between them. The CDR3 is 15 residues long. The germline CDR1 and CDR2 sequences are SGHTA and FQGNSA. This CDR3 reads CASSPARASAGELFF. The DNA read from the CDR3 is TGTGCCAGCAGTCCTGCTAGAGCTAGCGCCGGGGAG.

Points on this clone: The sequenced fragment ends 3 residues before the CDR3 boundary, so the rest is inferred from the germline J gene. The V gene is TRBV6-2 or TRBV6-3, the J gene TRBJ2-5; D ambiguous. Germline assignment: CDR1 MNHEY and CDR2 SVGEGT. The CDR3 spans 11 residues. Trimming left V 6 bases short and J 4 bases short, with 6 bases between. The covered CDR3 bases are TGTGCCAGCAGCACAGCAGAGACC. Translating it yields CASSTAET. The entire CDR3 protein is CASSTAETQYF.